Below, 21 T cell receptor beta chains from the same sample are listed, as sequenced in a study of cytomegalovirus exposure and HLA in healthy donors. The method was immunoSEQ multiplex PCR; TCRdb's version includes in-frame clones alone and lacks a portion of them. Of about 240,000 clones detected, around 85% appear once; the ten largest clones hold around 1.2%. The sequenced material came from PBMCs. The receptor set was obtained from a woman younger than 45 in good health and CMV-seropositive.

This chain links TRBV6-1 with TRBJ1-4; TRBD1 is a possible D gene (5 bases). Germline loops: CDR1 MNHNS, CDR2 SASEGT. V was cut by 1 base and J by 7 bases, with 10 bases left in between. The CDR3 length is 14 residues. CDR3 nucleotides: TGTGCCAGCAGTGAAGGCAGGGCTTTTGAAAAACTGTTTTTT. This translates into CASSEGRAFEKLFF.

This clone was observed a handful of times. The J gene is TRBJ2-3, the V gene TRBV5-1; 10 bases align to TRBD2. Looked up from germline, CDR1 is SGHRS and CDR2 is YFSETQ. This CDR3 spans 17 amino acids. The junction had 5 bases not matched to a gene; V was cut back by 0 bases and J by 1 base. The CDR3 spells CASSLVLAGDGTDTQYF. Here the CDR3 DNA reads TGCGCCAGCAGCTTGGTTCTAGCGGGAGATGGCACAGATACGCAGTATTTT.

This CDR3 is CAISEVVTGDTEAFF. The CDR3 nucleotides are TGTGCCATCAGTGAGGTCGTAACAGGGGATACTGAAGCTTTCTTT. V is TRBV10-3 and J is TRBJ1-1, with 7 bases that match TRBD1. CDR1 ENHRY and CDR2 SYGVKD come from the germline V gene. V dropped 2 bases and J dropped 5; count of bases not matched to a gene: 8. The CDR3 runs to 15 residues.

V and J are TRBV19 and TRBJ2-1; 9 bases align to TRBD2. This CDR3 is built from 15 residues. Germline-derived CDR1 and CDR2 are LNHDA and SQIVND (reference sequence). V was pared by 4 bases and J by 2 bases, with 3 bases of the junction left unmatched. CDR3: CASSSGRAAYNEQFF. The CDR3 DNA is TGTGCCAGTAGTAGCGGGAGGGCCGCCTACAATGAGCAGTTCTTC.

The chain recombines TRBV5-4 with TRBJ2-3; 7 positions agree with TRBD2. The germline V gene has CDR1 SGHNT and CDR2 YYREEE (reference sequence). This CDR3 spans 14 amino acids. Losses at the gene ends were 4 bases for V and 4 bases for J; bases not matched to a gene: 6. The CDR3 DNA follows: TGTGCCAGCAGCCCGGCGGGAGTCGCAGATACGCAGTATTTT. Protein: CASSPAGVADTQYF.

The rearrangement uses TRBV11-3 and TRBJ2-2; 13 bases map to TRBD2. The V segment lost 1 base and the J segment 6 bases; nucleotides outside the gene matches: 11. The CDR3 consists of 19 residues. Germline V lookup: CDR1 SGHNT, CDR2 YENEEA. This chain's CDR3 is CASSLVRLAGGTYPGELFF. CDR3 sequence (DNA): TGTGCCAGCAGCTTAGTCCGACTAGCGGGAGGAACTTATCCCGGGGAGCTGTTTTTT.

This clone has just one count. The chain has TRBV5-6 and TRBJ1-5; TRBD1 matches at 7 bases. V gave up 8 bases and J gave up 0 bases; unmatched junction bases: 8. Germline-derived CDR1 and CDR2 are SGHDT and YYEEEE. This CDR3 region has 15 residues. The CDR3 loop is CASQQGRYSNQPQHF. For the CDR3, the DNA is TGTGCCAGTCAACAGGGGAGGTATAGCAATCAGCCCCAGCATTTT.

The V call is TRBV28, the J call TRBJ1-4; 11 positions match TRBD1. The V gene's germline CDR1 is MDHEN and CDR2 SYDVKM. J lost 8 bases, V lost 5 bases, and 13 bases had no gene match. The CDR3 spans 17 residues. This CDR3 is CASSRRDRGEVVEKLFF. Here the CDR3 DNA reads TGTGCCAGCAGTCGGAGGGACAGGGGGGAAGTAGTGGAAAAACTGTTTTTT.

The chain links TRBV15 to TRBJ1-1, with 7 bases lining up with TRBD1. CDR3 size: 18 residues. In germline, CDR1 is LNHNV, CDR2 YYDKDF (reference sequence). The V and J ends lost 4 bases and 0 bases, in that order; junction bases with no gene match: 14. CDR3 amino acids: CATSTEPGGGIVNTEAFF. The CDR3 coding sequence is TGTGCCACCAGCACCGAGCCAGGGGGAGGAATTGTGAACACTGAAGCTTTCTTT.

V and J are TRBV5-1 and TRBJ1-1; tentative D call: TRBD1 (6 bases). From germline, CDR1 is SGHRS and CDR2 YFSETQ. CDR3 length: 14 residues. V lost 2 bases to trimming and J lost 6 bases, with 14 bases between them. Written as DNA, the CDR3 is TGCGCCAGCAGCTTCGGGGGGGCTGAGGCTGAAGCTTTCTTT. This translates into CASSFGGAEAEAFF.

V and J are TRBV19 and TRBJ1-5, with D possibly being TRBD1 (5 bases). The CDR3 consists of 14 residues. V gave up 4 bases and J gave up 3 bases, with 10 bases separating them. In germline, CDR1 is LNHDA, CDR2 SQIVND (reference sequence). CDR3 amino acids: CASSSPGHNQPQHF. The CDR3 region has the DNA TGTGCCAGTAGTAGTCCAGGACACAATCAGCCCCAGCATTTT. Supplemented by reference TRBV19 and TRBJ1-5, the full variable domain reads DGGITQSPKYLFRKEGQNVTLSCEQNLNHDAMYWYRQDPGQGLRLIYYSQIVNDFQKGDIAEGYSVSREKKESFPLTVTSAQKNPTAFYLCASSSPGHNQPQHFGDGTRLSIL.

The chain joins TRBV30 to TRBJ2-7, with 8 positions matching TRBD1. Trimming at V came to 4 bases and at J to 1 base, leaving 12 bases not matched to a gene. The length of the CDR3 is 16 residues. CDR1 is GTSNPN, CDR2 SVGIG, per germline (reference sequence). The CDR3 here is CAWIRQGQESSYEQYF. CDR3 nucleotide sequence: TGTGCCTGGATACGGCAGGGACAGGAGTCTTCCTACGAGCAGTACTTC. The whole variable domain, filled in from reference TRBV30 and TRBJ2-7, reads SQTIHQWPATLVQPVGSPLSLECTVEGTSNPNLYWYRQAAGRGLQLLFYSVGIGQISSEVPQNLSASRPQDRQFILSSKKLLLSDSGFYLCAWIRQGQESSYEQYFGPGTRLTVT.

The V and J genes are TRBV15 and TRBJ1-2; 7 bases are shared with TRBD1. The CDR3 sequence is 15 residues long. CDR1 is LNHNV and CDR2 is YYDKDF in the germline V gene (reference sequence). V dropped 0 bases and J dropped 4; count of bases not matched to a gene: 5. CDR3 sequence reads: CATSRDLRDSYGYTF. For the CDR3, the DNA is TGTGCCACCAGCAGAGATTTAAGGGACAGCTATGGCTACACCTTC.

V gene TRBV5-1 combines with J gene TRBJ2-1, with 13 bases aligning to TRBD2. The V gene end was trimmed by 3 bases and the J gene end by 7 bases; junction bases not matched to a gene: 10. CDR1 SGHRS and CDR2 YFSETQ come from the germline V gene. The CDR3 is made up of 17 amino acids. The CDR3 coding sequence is TGCGCCAGCAGCTGGGGACTAGCGGGGATATACTCTAATGAGCAGTTCTTC. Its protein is CASSWGLAGIYSNEQFF.

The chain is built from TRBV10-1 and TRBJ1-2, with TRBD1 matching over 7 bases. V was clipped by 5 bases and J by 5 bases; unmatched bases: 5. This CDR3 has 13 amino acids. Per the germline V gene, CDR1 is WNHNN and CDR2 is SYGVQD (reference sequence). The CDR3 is CASSPTGKYGYTF. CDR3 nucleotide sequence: TGCGCCAGCAGTCCGACAGGGAAGTATGGCTACACCTTC.

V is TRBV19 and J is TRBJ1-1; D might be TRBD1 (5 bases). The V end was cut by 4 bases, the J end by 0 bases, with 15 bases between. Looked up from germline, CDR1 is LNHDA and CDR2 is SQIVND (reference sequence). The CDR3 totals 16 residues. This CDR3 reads CASSTPPTVMNTEAFF. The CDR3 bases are TGTGCCAGTAGTACCCCCCCGACAGTTATGAACACTGAAGCTTTCTTT.

The DNA of the CDR3 is TGTGCCAGCAGTTTTGGCAGGGGGGAAGGTGAAGCTTTCTTT. Protein sequence: CASSFGRGEGEAFF. V usage is TRBV27 and J usage is TRBJ1-1, with 7 bases lining up with TRBD1. The CDR3 is made up of 14 amino acids. The V segment lost 3 bases and the J segment 7 bases; nucleotides outside the gene matches: 8. From germline, CDR1 is MNHEY and CDR2 SMNVEV (reference sequence).

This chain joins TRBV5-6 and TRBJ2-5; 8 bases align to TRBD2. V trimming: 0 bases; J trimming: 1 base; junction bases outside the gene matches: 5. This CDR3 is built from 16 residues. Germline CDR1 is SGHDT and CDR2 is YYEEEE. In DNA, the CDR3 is TGTGCCAGCAGCTTGGTTCTGCTAGCGGGCCAAGAGACCCAGTACTTC. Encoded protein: CASSLVLLAGQETQYF. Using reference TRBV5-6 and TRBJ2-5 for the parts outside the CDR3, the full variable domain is DAGVTQSPTHLIKTRGQQVTLRCSPKSGHDTVSWYQQALGQGPQFIFQYYEEEERQRGNFPDRFSGHQFPNYSSELNVNALLLGDSALYLCASSLVLLAGQETQYFGPGTRLLVL.

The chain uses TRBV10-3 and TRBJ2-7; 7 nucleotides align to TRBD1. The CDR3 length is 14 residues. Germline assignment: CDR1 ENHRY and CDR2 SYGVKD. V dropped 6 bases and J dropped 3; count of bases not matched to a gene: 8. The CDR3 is CAIRAPGQNYEQYF. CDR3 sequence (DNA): TGTGCCATCAGGGCACCGGGACAGAACTACGAGCAGTACTTC.

The DNA of the CDR3 is TGTGCCAGCTCAAGCTTAGGCGGGGCCTCCTACAATGAGCAGTTCTTC. This codes for CASSSLGGASYNEQFF. The chain joins TRBV18 to TRBJ2-1; maybe TRBD2 (6 bases). The CDR3 has 16 amino acids. Trimming stripped 5 bases from V and 0 bases from J, with 14 bases between. The V gene's germline CDR1 is KGHSH and CDR2 LQKENI.

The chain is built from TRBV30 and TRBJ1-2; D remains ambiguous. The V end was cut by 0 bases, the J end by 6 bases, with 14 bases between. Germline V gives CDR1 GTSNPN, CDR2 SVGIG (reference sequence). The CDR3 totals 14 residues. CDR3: CAWSVTAALDGYTF. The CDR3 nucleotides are TGTGCCTGGAGTGTAACAGCTGCTCTTGATGGCTACACCTTC.